The entry below describes one T cell receptor (beta chain). This entry belongs to a study of blood T cell repertoires in COVID-19. This table comes from immunoSEQ multiplex PCR, and its TCRdb copy is limited to in-frame clones, with some not included. The sample lists tens of thousands of clones, around 90% occurring once. The CDR3 runs 16 residues. Trimming cost V 0 bases and J 1 base; bases outside gene matches: 5. CDR1 ENHRY and CDR2 SYGVKD come from the germline V gene. The clonotype comes from a woman at least 80 years old with acute or convalescent COVID-19. The chain employs TRBV10-3 and TRBJ1-1; TRBD1 agrees at 7 bases. The sequenced sample consisted of peripheral blood. This chain's CDR3 is CAISESTGVGNTEAFF. In DNA, the CDR3 is TGTGCCATCAGTGAGTCCACAGGGGTAGGGAACACTGAAGCTTTCTTT.